Below, 11 T cell receptor beta chains from the same sample are listed, as sequenced in a study of blood T cell repertoires in COVID-19. Sequenced by immunoSEQ multiplex PCR; TCRdb stores in-frame clones only, minus some. The table has 650,000 to 800,000 clones, about 90% seen once; the top ten hold approximately 0.3%. The sequenced material came from peripheral blood. Receptors were obtained from a woman under 30 with acute or convalescent COVID-19.

The V call is TRBV5-1, the J call TRBJ2-7, with TRBD2 as a possible D gene (6 bases). Between the trimmed V and J ends, which lost 0 bases and 0 bases, there was a span of 10 bases. Germline V gene data show CDR1 as SGHRS and CDR2 as YFSETQ. CDR3 length equals 15 residues. The CDR3 DNA is TGCGCCAGCAGCTTGGATCCGGGGGACTCCTACGAGCAGTACTTC. Translation: CASSLDPGDSYEQYF.

The table lists this clone with a count of one. The CDR3 sequence: CASSYLAGTGRYEQYF. For the CDR3, the DNA is TGTGCCAGCAGCTATTTAGCTGGGACAGGGAGGTACGAGCAGTACTTC. J is TRBJ2-7 and V is TRBV7-6; 9 bases align to TRBD1. Per the germline V gene, CDR1 is SGHVS and CDR2 is FNYEAQ. The CDR3 loop spans 16 amino acids. With V trimmed by 4 bases and J by 4 bases, 11 bases remained unmatched. Full variable domain (rest looked up from reference TRBV7-6 and TRBJ2-7): GAGVSQSPRYKVTKRGQDVALRCDPISGHVSLYWYRQALGQGPEFLTYFNYEAQQDKSGLPNDRFSAERPEGSISTLTIQRTEQRDSAMYRCASSYLAGTGRYEQYFGPGTRLTVT.

V usage is TRBV28 and J usage is TRBJ1-6; weak D call: TRBD1 (6 bases). Trimming shortened V by 6 bases and J by 10 bases, and 10 bases separated the two germline ends. The CDR3 covers 12 residues. Germline V gene lookup returns CDR1 MDHEN and CDR2 SYDVKM. CDR3 protein: CASSSGESPLHF. In nucleotides, the CDR3 is TGTGCCAGCAGCTCAGGGGAATCACCCCTCCACTTT.

A note on this clone: The same CDR3 is also encoded by other DNA sequences in this sample. The CDR3 sequence: CATSDPGQGYEQYF. DNA of the CDR3: TGTGCCACCAGTGACCCCGGACAGGGCTACGAGCAGTACTTC. V is TRBV24-1 and J is TRBJ2-7, with 8 bases that match TRBD1. The CDR3 has 14 amino acids. The junction had 4 bases not matched to a gene; V was cut back by 4 bases and J by 3 bases. Germline V CDR1 and CDR2: KGHDR, SFDVKD.

The J gene is TRBJ2-1, the V gene TRBV29-1, with a weak D call TRBD1 (6 bases). Germline CDR1 is SQVTM and CDR2 is ANQGSEA. This CDR3 spans 11 amino acids. Deletions cut 6 bases from V and 8 bases from J, with 11 bases between. CDR3 DNA: TGCAGCGTGTTTACAGGGTATGAGCAGTTCTTC. Encoded protein: CSVFTGYEQFF.

The chain has TRBV19 and TRBJ2-1; 7 nucleotides line up with TRBD2. The germline gives CDR1 LNHDA, CDR2 SQIVND (reference sequence). The CDR3 sequence is 16 residues long. V was clipped by 2 bases and J by 4 bases; unmatched bases: 8. CDR3: CASSISGGGEYNEQFF. For the CDR3, the DNA is TGTGCCAGTAGTATATCGGGCGGGGGAGAGTACAATGAGCAGTTCTTC.

V and J are TRBV29-1 and TRBJ1-1, with TRBD1 matching over 11 bases. This CDR3 has 15 amino acids. V lost 5 bases to trimming and J lost 1 base; unmatched junction nucleotides: 6. Germline CDR1 SQVTM, CDR2 ANQGSEA. The CDR3 coding sequence is TGCAGCGTTACGAGGACAGGGGGCGCGAACACTGAAGCTTTCTTT. Translation gives CSVTRTGGANTEAFF.

The chain couples TRBV6-6 to TRBJ1-1; D is unclear. Germline V lookup: CDR1 MNHNY, CDR2 SVGAGI (reference sequence). V was pared by 6 bases and J by 5 bases, with 22 bases between. The CDR3 is 16 residues long. Here the CDR3 reads CASRFIPGSEETEAFF. Here the CDR3 DNA reads TGTGCCAGCAGATTCATTCCCGGGTCCGAGGAAACTGAAGCTTTCTTT.

The V and J genes are TRBV7-9 and TRBJ2-7; the match to TRBD1 covers 8 bases. There are 13 residues in the CDR3. J lost 7 bases, V lost 5 bases, and 7 bases had no gene match. Germline loops: CDR1 SEHNR, CDR2 FQNEAQ (reference sequence). CDR3 loop: CASSHATGGEQYF. CDR3 sequence (DNA): TGTGCCAGCAGCCACGCAACAGGGGGAGAGCAGTACTTC.

The chain has TRBV19 and TRBJ1-5; no clear D gene. Per the germline V gene, CDR1 is LNHDA and CDR2 is SQIVND (reference sequence). Trimming took 7 bases from V and 4 from J, leaving 11 bases between them. This CDR3 spans 13 amino acids. Here the CDR3 DNA reads TGTGCCAGTAACCCCAGAGGGAATCAGCCCCAGCATTTT. This encodes CASNPRGNQPQHF.

The CDR3 DNA is TGCGCCAGCAGAACGGACATGAGCTCTGGAAACACCATATATTTT. Translating it yields CASRTDMSSGNTIYF. The V and J genes are TRBV5-1 and TRBJ1-3; a possible D gene is TRBD1 (5 bases). Trimming shortened V by 5 bases and J by 0 bases, and 12 bases separated the two germline ends. Germline assignment: CDR1 SGHRS and CDR2 YFSETQ. The CDR3 contains 15 residues.